These T cell receptor beta chains were read from a single sample in a study of cytomegalovirus exposure and HLA in healthy donors. Assay used: immunoSEQ multiplex PCR; TCRdb lists only in-frame clones, some missing. This sample has more than 150,000 clones, with 60% to 80% found just once. Sequenced material: PBMCs. All receptors derive from a man aged 50-60 years in good health and CMV-seropositive. The CDR3 runs from the conserved cysteine through the conserved F or W. The order of the fields is V gene, J gene, CDR3 length, clone size, D gene, CDR3 DNA, CDR3 protein. A D gene is named only where the DNA matches it firmly. Some rows mark clone size as missing; the rest say once, few, many or name a class of expanded clone.

V gene: TRBV27
J gene: TRBJ1-5
CDR3 length: 16
clone size: NA
D gene: NA
CDR3 DNA: TGTGCCAGCAGTTTACACAGTCTTAATAGCAATCAGCCCCAGCATTTT
CDR3 protein: CASSLHSLNSNQPQHF

V gene: TRBV14
J gene: TRBJ2-7
CDR3 length: 14
clone size: once
D gene: TRBD1
CDR3 DNA: TGTGCCAGCAGCCAAGTACAGGGGTTCCACGAGCAGTACTTC
CDR3 protein: CASSQVQGFHEQYF

V gene: TRBV5-4
J gene: TRBJ2-2
CDR3 length: 15
clone size: NA
D gene: NA
CDR3 DNA: TGTGCCAGCAGCACCGGGACTTCCCACACCGGGGAGCTGTTTTTT
CDR3 protein: CASSTGTSHTGELFF

V gene: TRBV10-2
J gene: TRBJ2-1
CDR3 length: 16
clone size: NA
D gene: NA
CDR3 DNA: TGCGCCAGCAGCGGATCCGGACAGCACTCCTACAATGAGCAGTTCTTC
CDR3 protein: CASSGSGQHSYNEQFF

V gene: TRBV4-1
J gene: TRBJ1-3
CDR3 length: 18
clone size: NA
D gene: TRBD1
CDR3 DNA: TGCGCCAGCAGCCAAGTCTCTGCAGGACAGGCCTTTGGACACACCATATATTTT
CDR3 protein: CASSQVSAGQAFGHTIYF

V gene: TRBV2
J gene: TRBJ2-1
CDR3 length: 15
clone size: NA
D gene: NA
CDR3 DNA: TGTGCCAGCAGCGAATGGCAGGGGTCCTACAATGAGCAGTTCTTC
CDR3 protein: CASSEWQGSYNEQFF

V gene: TRBV18
J gene: TRBJ2-1
CDR3 length: 14
clone size: NA
D gene: NA
CDR3 DNA: TGTGCCAGCTCAGCTGCATCGGGGGGCGGTGAGCAGTTCTTC
CDR3 protein: CASSAASGGGEQFF

V gene: TRBV28
J gene: TRBJ1-2
CDR3 length: 15
clone size: NA
D gene: TRBD1
CDR3 DNA: TGTGCCAGCAGCCCCCCTACAGGGGCTAACTATGGCTACACCTTC
CDR3 protein: CASSPPTGANYGYTF

V gene: TRBV10-3
J gene: TRBJ1-6
CDR3 length: 15
clone size: NA
D gene: NA
CDR3 DNA: TGTGCCATCAGTGAGTCGTTGAGGGGACTAACACCCCTCCACTTT
CDR3 protein: CAISESLRGLTPLHF

V gene: TRBV7-6
J gene: TRBJ1-4
CDR3 length: 14
clone size: NA
D gene: TRBD1
CDR3 DNA: TGTGCCAGCAGCCCTTCCGGGACAGACGAAAAACTGTTTTTT
CDR3 protein: CASSPSGTDEKLFF

V gene: TRBV4-1
J gene: TRBJ2-3
CDR3 length: 15
clone size: NA
D gene: NA
CDR3 DNA: TGCGCCAGCAGCCAGGCAGCCCAGGGCACAGATACGCAGTATTTT
CDR3 protein: CASSQAAQGTDTQYF

V gene: TRBV5-1
J gene: TRBJ2-1
CDR3 length: 15
clone size: once
D gene: TRBD2
CDR3 DNA: TGCGCCAGCAGCCAAGCGGGGGGAACCTACAATGAGCAGTTCTTC
CDR3 protein: CASSQAGGTYNEQFF

V gene: TRBV7-8
J gene: TRBJ1-6
CDR3 length: 15
clone size: NA
D gene: NA
CDR3 DNA: TGTGCCAGCAGCTCGGGGGGTTCCTATAATTCACCCCTCCACTTT
CDR3 protein: CASSSGGSYNSPLHF

V gene: TRBV18
J gene: TRBJ2-5
CDR3 length: 14
clone size: NA
D gene: NA
CDR3 DNA: TGTGCCAGCTCACCCGGGGACACACAAGAGACCCAGTACTTC
CDR3 protein: CASSPGDTQETQYF

V gene: TRBV29-1
J gene: TRBJ1-1
CDR3 length: 11
clone size: NA
D gene: NA
CDR3 DNA: TGCAGGGGGGGGGCCGGCACTGAAGCTTTCTTT
CDR3 protein: CRGGAGTEAFF

V gene: TRBV6-5
J gene: TRBJ1-1
CDR3 length: 14
clone size: NA
D gene: NA
CDR3 DNA: TGTGCCACCCGGGTACGGGAACTGAACACTGAAGCTTTCTTT
CDR3 protein: CATRVRELNTEAFF

V gene: TRBV7-2
J gene: TRBJ1-5
CDR3 length: 17
clone size: once
D gene: NA
CDR3 DNA: TGTGCCAGCAGCCCAAAGGGGAGCGGGTATAGCAATCAGCCCCAGCATTTT
CDR3 protein: CASSPKGSGYSNQPQHF

V gene: TRBV29-1
J gene: TRBJ1-1
CDR3 length: 14
clone size: NA
D gene: NA
CDR3 DNA: TGCAGCGTAGATTCCCGGGGGGCCGGCACTGAAGCTTTCTTT
CDR3 protein: CSVDSRGAGTEAFF

V gene: TRBV6-1
J gene: TRBJ2-5
CDR3 length: 13
clone size: once
D gene: NA
CDR3 DNA: TGTGCCAGCAGCCAGACAGCCCAAGAGACCCAGTACTTC
CDR3 protein: CASSQTAQETQYF

V gene: TRBV6-4
J gene: TRBJ1-2
CDR3 length: 13
clone size: few
D gene: NA
CDR3 DNA: TGTGCCAGCGCCCCCTCGGGTAGCTATGGCTACACCTTC
CDR3 protein: CASAPSGSYGYTF

V gene: TRBV4-3
J gene: TRBJ2-5
CDR3 length: 16
clone size: NA
D gene: NA
CDR3 DNA: TGCGCCAGCAGCCAAGGGCTCGGGCCAGGGAAACAGACCCAGTACTTC
CDR3 protein: CASSQGLGPGKQTQYF

V gene: TRBV15
J gene: TRBJ1-1
CDR3 length: 14
clone size: NA
D gene: NA
CDR3 DNA: TGTGCCACCAGCAGAGAGGCACTGAACACTGAAGCTTTCTTT
CDR3 protein: CATSREALNTEAFF

V gene: TRBV7-2
J gene: TRBJ2-2
CDR3 length: 15
clone size: NA
D gene: NA
CDR3 DNA: TGTGCCAGCAGCTTAGGTCAGGGGACCACCGGGGAGCTGTTTTTT
CDR3 protein: CASSLGQGTTGELFF

V gene: TRBV6-5
J gene: TRBJ2-3
CDR3 length: 16
clone size: NA
D gene: TRBD2
CDR3 DNA: TGTGCCAGCAGTTACTACGGGACTAGCGAGGGAGATACGCAGTATTTT
CDR3 protein: CASSYYGTSEGDTQYF

V gene: TRBV27
J gene: TRBJ2-7
CDR3 length: 15
clone size: NA
D gene: NA
CDR3 DNA: TGTGCCAGCAGTTTATCTCCACTGAGCTCCTACGAGCAGTACTTC
CDR3 protein: CASSLSPLSSYEQYF

V gene: TRBV25-1
J gene: TRBJ1-2
CDR3 length: 13
clone size: once
D gene: NA
CDR3 DNA: TGTGCCAGCAGTGACCAGAATAACTATGGCTACACCTTC
CDR3 protein: CASSDQNNYGYTF

V gene: TRBV28
J gene: TRBJ2-7
CDR3 length: 13
clone size: once
D gene: NA
CDR3 DNA: TGTGCCAGCAGTTGGGACATAACCTACGAGCAGTACTTC
CDR3 protein: CASSWDITYEQYF

V gene: TRBV4-1
J gene: TRBJ2-3
CDR3 length: 15
clone size: NA
D gene: TRBD2
CDR3 DNA: TGCGCCAGCAGCCAGCTAGCGGGGGTTGTAAATACGCAGTATTTT
CDR3 protein: CASSQLAGVVNTQYF

V gene: TRBV4-1
J gene: TRBJ2-1
CDR3 length: 16
clone size: NA
D gene: NA
CDR3 DNA: TGCGCCAGCAGCCTCAACCTACTCACCTCCTACAATGAGCAGTTCTTC
CDR3 protein: CASSLNLLTSYNEQFF

V gene: TRBV6-6
J gene: TRBJ1-6
CDR3 length: 12
clone size: NA
D gene: NA
CDR3 DNA: TGTGCCAGCAGCCTCAGGGAATCACCCCTCCACTTT
CDR3 protein: CASSLRESPLHF

V gene: TRBV5-1
J gene: TRBJ2-4
CDR3 length: 18
clone size: once
D gene: NA
CDR3 DNA: TGCGCCAGCAGCTTGGTGGTGGGGGCAGTCCCAGCCAAAAACATTCAGTACTTC
CDR3 protein: CASSLVVGAVPAKNIQYF

V gene: TRBV2
J gene: TRBJ2-1
CDR3 length: 16
clone size: NA
D gene: NA
CDR3 DNA: TGTGCCAGCAGTGAATCAGGCGGGGTCCCCTACAATGAGCAGTTCTTC
CDR3 protein: CASSESGGVPYNEQFF

V gene: TRBV5-8
J gene: TRBJ1-1
CDR3 length: 14
clone size: NA
D gene: NA
CDR3 DNA: TGTGCCAGCAGCTCCGGACAGCCGGGGACTGAAGCTTTCTTT
CDR3 protein: CASSSGQPGTEAFF

V gene: TRBV7-9
J gene: TRBJ2-6
CDR3 length: 17
clone size: NA
D gene: NA
CDR3 DNA: TGTGCCAGCAGCTTAGGGGGGGAATCGACCGGGGCCAACGTCCTGACTTTC
CDR3 protein: CASSLGGESTGANVLTF

V gene: TRBV28
J gene: TRBJ2-7
CDR3 length: 17
clone size: NA
D gene: NA
CDR3 DNA: TGTGCCAGCAGTTCACCTTCGGACAGGCAGGGGGGCGGGCGGCAGTACTTC
CDR3 protein: CASSSPSDRQGGGRQYF

V gene: TRBV11-2
J gene: TRBJ2-5
CDR3 length: 14
clone size: NA
D gene: NA
CDR3 DNA: TGTGCCAGCAGCTTCCAGGGCCTCCAAGAGACCCAGTACTTC
CDR3 protein: CASSFQGLQETQYF

V gene: TRBV28
J gene: TRBJ2-5
CDR3 length: 15
clone size: NA
D gene: NA
CDR3 DNA: TGTGCCAGCAGTTTAAATAGACACGAGCAAGAGACCCAGTACTTC
CDR3 protein: CASSLNRHEQETQYF

V gene: TRBV7-8
J gene: TRBJ1-2
CDR3 length: 15
clone size: NA
D gene: TRBD1
CDR3 DNA: TGTGCCAGCAGCTTAGCGACAGGGGGAGCCTATGGCTACACCTTC
CDR3 protein: CASSLATGGAYGYTF

V gene: TRBV6-1
J gene: TRBJ1-2
CDR3 length: 13
clone size: NA
D gene: NA
CDR3 DNA: TGTGCCAGCAGTCAGGGACAATCCTATGGCTACACCTTC
CDR3 protein: CASSQGQSYGYTF

V gene: TRBV28
J gene: TRBJ1-3
CDR3 length: 15
clone size: NA
D gene: NA
CDR3 DNA: TGTGCCAGCAGTATTAACAGGCCGCGTGGAAACACCATATATTTT
CDR3 protein: CASSINRPRGNTIYF

V gene: TRBV28
J gene: TRBJ1-5
CDR3 length: 14
clone size: NA
D gene: TRBD1
CDR3 DNA: TGTGCCAGCAGTACCACAGGGGGAAATCAGCCCCAGCATTTT
CDR3 protein: CASSTTGGNQPQHF

V gene: TRBV4-1
J gene: TRBJ1-4
CDR3 length: 18
clone size: NA
D gene: NA
CDR3 DNA: TGCGCCAGCAGCCAAGCTAGAGGGAGGGCTGCAACTAATGAAAAACTGTTTTTT
CDR3 protein: CASSQARGRAATNEKLFF

V gene: TRBV5-6
J gene: TRBJ2-5
CDR3 length: 15
clone size: NA
D gene: TRBD1
CDR3 DNA: TGTGCCAGCAGCTCTCCGACAGGGCGTCACGGGACCCAGTACTTC
CDR3 protein: CASSSPTGRHGTQYF

V gene: TRBV7-8
J gene: TRBJ1-4
CDR3 length: 15
clone size: NA
D gene: TRBD1
CDR3 DNA: TGTGCCAGCAGCGCCCCGGGACAGCGGCGCGAAAAACTGTTTTTT
CDR3 protein: CASSAPGQRREKLFF

V gene: TRBV4-3
J gene: TRBJ1-4
CDR3 length: 14
clone size: NA
D gene: TRBD1
CDR3 DNA: TGCGCCAGCAGCCAAAGGACAGGGCGGGAAAAACTGTTTTTT
CDR3 protein: CASSQRTGREKLFF

V gene: TRBV6-1
J gene: TRBJ2-7
CDR3 length: 16
clone size: once
D gene: NA
CDR3 DNA: TGTGCCAGCAGCGAACGCCTCTCCCCGCAGTGGTTCGAGCAGTACTTC
CDR3 protein: CASSERLSPQWFEQYF

V gene: TRBV28
J gene: TRBJ2-5
CDR3 length: 13
clone size: NA
D gene: NA
CDR3 DNA: TGTGCCAGCACCGGGGGTTACGAAGAGACCCAGTACTTC
CDR3 protein: CASTGGYEETQYF

V gene: TRBV28
J gene: TRBJ1-5
CDR3 length: 16
clone size: NA
D gene: TRBD1
CDR3 DNA: TGTGCCAGCAGTACGGCGGACAGGGGGCAGAGGCAGCCCCAGCATTTT
CDR3 protein: CASSTADRGQRQPQHF

V gene: TRBV20-1
J gene: TRBJ1-2
CDR3 length: 11
clone size: few
D gene: NA
CDR3 DNA: TGCAGTGCTACATTACAGAGAGGCTACACCTTC
CDR3 protein: CSATLQRGYTF

V gene: TRBV6-1
J gene: TRBJ2-1
CDR3 length: 17
clone size: NA
D gene: NA
CDR3 DNA: TGTGCCAGCAGTGAAGAAGGAGGGGGCACCTCCTACAATGAGCAGTTCTTC
CDR3 protein: CASSEEGGGTSYNEQFF

V gene: TRBV27
J gene: TRBJ1-2
CDR3 length: 12
clone size: NA
D gene: NA
CDR3 DNA: TGTGCCAGCAGTTTACGGGGGAGAGGCTACACCTTC
CDR3 protein: CASSLRGRGYTF

V gene: TRBV4-3
J gene: TRBJ2-3
CDR3 length: 17
clone size: NA
D gene: TRBD2
CDR3 DNA: TGCGCCAGCAGCCAAGATCGCAACAGCGGGGGTACAGATACGCAGTATTTT
CDR3 protein: CASSQDRNSGGTDTQYF

V gene: TRBV4-1
J gene: TRBJ1-5
CDR3 length: 17
clone size: once
D gene: TRBD1
CDR3 DNA: TGCGCCAGCAGCCAAGGTGGGCAGGGGGAGAGCAATCAGCCCCAGCATTTT
CDR3 protein: CASSQGGQGESNQPQHF

V gene: TRBV5-1
J gene: TRBJ2-1
CDR3 length: 15
clone size: NA
D gene: TRBD1
CDR3 DNA: TGCGCCAGCAGCCCCGGGACAGGGGTTTTGGATGAGCAGTTCTTC
CDR3 protein: CASSPGTGVLDEQFF

V gene: TRBV11-2
J gene: TRBJ2-1
CDR3 length: 15
clone size: NA
D gene: TRBD1
CDR3 DNA: TGTGCCAGCAGTCTTAGTAGGGGGCGCAGGAATGAGCAGTTCTTC
CDR3 protein: CASSLSRGRRNEQFF

V gene: TRBV13
J gene: TRBJ2-1
CDR3 length: 14
clone size: NA
D gene: TRBD2
CDR3 DNA: TGTGCCAGCAGTTCCGGGACTACCCCCAATGAGCAGTTCTTC
CDR3 protein: CASSSGTTPNEQFF

V gene: TRBV9
J gene: TRBJ2-7
CDR3 length: 15
clone size: NA
D gene: TRBD1
CDR3 DNA: TGTGCCAGCAGCGGACAGAGACAGGGGAGCTACGAGCAGTACTTC
CDR3 protein: CASSGQRQGSYEQYF

V gene: TRBV5-6
J gene: TRBJ2-2
CDR3 length: 18
clone size: NA
D gene: TRBD2
CDR3 DNA: TGTGCCAGCAGCCCCGGCCGGACTAGCGTACTTAACACCGGGGAGCTGTTTTTT
CDR3 protein: CASSPGRTSVLNTGELFF

V gene: TRBV9
J gene: TRBJ1-1
CDR3 length: 14
clone size: NA
D gene: NA
CDR3 DNA: TGTGCCAGCAGCGTAGGGCCGGGGGGCACTGAAGCTTTCTTT
CDR3 protein: CASSVGPGGTEAFF